This T cell receptor beta chain derives from a study of cytotoxic CD8 clonotypes in ibrutinib-treated CLL. Study observations and caveats: Baseline clonality was higher than in age-matched healthy donors and moved in step with circulating CD8+ T-cell counts. On treatment, the uncommon public clonotypes contracted or remained stable. Samples were collected at differing times from sustained-remission and progressing patients.

About 1.9 micrograms of genomic DNA (from cryopreserved PBMCs) were used for TCR beta libraries. CDR1 LGHNA and CDR2 YNFKEQ come from the germline V gene. The length of the CDR3 is 15 residues. Trimming removed 3 bases at V and 2 bases at J, with 12 bases between. On this clone: Its antigen is not known.

The data were produced by immunoSEQ multiplex PCR, yet TCRdb's version contains in-frame clones alone and is incomplete. The sample shows 200,000 to 250,000 clones, about three quarters of them seen only once. The clonotype comes from a human donor with chronic lymphocytic leukemia. The starting material was PBMCs, obtained after 12 months of ibrutinib treatment. The V gene is TRBV4-2, the J gene TRBJ2-3, with D tentatively TRBD2 (5 bases). The CDR3 coding sequence is TGTGCCAGCAGCCAGCAAAGCGGAGCCACAGATACGCAGTATTTT. Amino acid sequence: CASSQQSGATDTQYF.